These T cell receptor beta chains were read from a single sample in a study of OX40 agonist ivuxolimab in advanced cancers. Sequencing used immunoSEQ multiplex PCR; TCRdb keeps in-frame clones, though not all of them. The repertoire holds 81,000 or so clones, roughly 91% seen once, with around an eighth in the top ten. The sample was CD4+ or CD8+ T cells sorted from blood, taken in a trial of the OX40 agonist ivuxolimab. Receptor source: an adult with an advanced solid tumor such as melanoma, head and neck, liver or kidney cancer. CDR3s include the opening cysteine and the closing phenylalanine or tryptophan. The order of the fields is CDR3 DNA, CDR3 protein, V gene, D gene, J gene, clone size. The D gene is left open where the match is weak. Not every row has a clone size; where given, it reads once, few, many or a size class.

CDR3nt: TGTGCCACCAGCCCTTGGACAGGGGGCTACACCTTC
CDR3aa: CATSPWTGGYTF
v_gene: TRBV15
d_gene: TRBD1
j_gene: TRBJ1-2
abundance: .

CDR3nt: TGTGCCAGCAGTGTAGGAGGGGGCACCGGGGAGCTGTTTTTT
CDR3aa: CASSVGGGTGELFF
v_gene: TRBV2
d_gene: .
j_gene: TRBJ2-2
abundance: once

CDR3nt: TGTGCCAGCTCACCAGGGGGCTCCACCCTCTATGGCTACACCTTC
CDR3aa: CASSPGGSTLYGYTF
v_gene: TRBV18
d_gene: .
j_gene: TRBJ1-2
abundance: .

CDR3nt: TGTGCCACCACGTTTTCTTCGAACACTGAAGCTTTCTTT
CDR3aa: CATTFSSNTEAFF
v_gene: TRBV6-1
d_gene: .
j_gene: TRBJ1-1
abundance: .

CDR3nt: TGCAGCGTCCCCGTAGGAGTCACTGAAGCTTTCTTT
CDR3aa: CSVPVGVTEAFF
v_gene: TRBV29-1
d_gene: .
j_gene: TRBJ1-1
abundance: .

CDR3nt: TGTGCCAGCACCTCGGAGGGCCGTCTTACTGAAGCTTTCTTT
CDR3aa: CASTSEGRLTEAFF
v_gene: TRBV13
d_gene: .
j_gene: TRBJ1-1
abundance: .

CDR3nt: TGTGCCAGTAGTATTGGCGGACAGGGAGATTCACCCCTCCACTTT
CDR3aa: CASSIGGQGDSPLHF
v_gene: TRBV19
d_gene: TRBD1
j_gene: TRBJ1-6
abundance: .

CDR3nt: TGCGCCAGCAGCCAAGGGGCCGGGGAAAAACTGTTTTTT
CDR3aa: CASSQGAGEKLFF
v_gene: TRBV4-3
d_gene: .
j_gene: TRBJ1-4
abundance: .

CDR3nt: TGCGCCAGCAGCCAAGTGAGGGGCGCTGACTACGAGCAGTACTTC
CDR3aa: CASSQVRGADYEQYF
v_gene: TRBV4-1
d_gene: .
j_gene: TRBJ2-7
abundance: once

CDR3nt: TGCGCCAGCAGCCCTCTTGTCGGGGAGTACAATGAGCAGTTCTTC
CDR3aa: CASSPLVGEYNEQFF
v_gene: TRBV10-2
d_gene: .
j_gene: TRBJ2-1
abundance: .

CDR3nt: TGTGCCAGCTTAAGCCCGACTAGCGGAAGCACAGATACGCAGTATTTT
CDR3aa: CASLSPTSGSTDTQYF
v_gene: TRBV2
d_gene: TRBD2
j_gene: TRBJ2-3
abundance: .

CDR3nt: TGTGCCAGTAGACTAGCGGGATTGAGCTCCTACAATGAGCAGTTCTTC
CDR3aa: CASRLAGLSSYNEQFF
v_gene: TRBV19
d_gene: TRBD2
j_gene: TRBJ2-1
abundance: once

CDR3nt: TGTGCCAGCAGTCCCCAATGGGTAGAGCAGTACTTC
CDR3aa: CASSPQWVEQYF
v_gene: TRBV28
d_gene: .
j_gene: TRBJ2-7
abundance: .

CDR3nt: TGTGCCAGCAGCCCCAGTCCGGCAGAACTGTTTTTT
CDR3aa: CASSPSPAELFF
v_gene: TRBV11-2
d_gene: .
j_gene: TRBJ1-4
abundance: .

CDR3nt: TGTGCCAGTGCGAGGGGCGAGGGGTCGGCTAGCACAGATACGCAGTATTTT
CDR3aa: CASARGEGSASTDTQYF
v_gene: TRBV19
d_gene: .
j_gene: TRBJ2-3
abundance: .

CDR3nt: TGTGCCAGCAAGGGGGCCTATGGCTACACCTTC
CDR3aa: CASKGAYGYTF
v_gene: TRBV9
d_gene: TRBD1
j_gene: TRBJ1-2
abundance: .

CDR3nt: TGTGCCAGCAGCTGGGCAGGTGGGGCCCCCTACAATGAGCAGTTCTTC
CDR3aa: CASSWAGGAPYNEQFF
v_gene: TRBV7-6
d_gene: .
j_gene: TRBJ2-1
abundance: .

CDR3nt: TGTGCCAGCAGCTTGGAAGGCTATGGCTACACCTTC
CDR3aa: CASSLEGYGYTF
v_gene: TRBV5-8
d_gene: .
j_gene: TRBJ1-2
abundance: once

CDR3nt: TGTGCCAGCAGCTCCGGGACGGGGAATGAGCAGTTCTTC
CDR3aa: CASSSGTGNEQFF
v_gene: TRBV5-4
d_gene: .
j_gene: TRBJ2-1
abundance: .

CDR3nt: TGTGCCAGCAGCTTGGTGGGCACTGAAGCTTTCTTT
CDR3aa: CASSLVGTEAFF
v_gene: TRBV5-6
d_gene: .
j_gene: TRBJ1-1
abundance: .

CDR3nt: TGTGCCTGGAGTGTAGGGTCTGGGGAGCTGTTTTTT
CDR3aa: CAWSVGSGELFF
v_gene: TRBV30
d_gene: .
j_gene: TRBJ2-2
abundance: .

CDR3nt: TGTGCCAGCAACCGGAACAGGGTCGATGAGCAGTTCTTC
CDR3aa: CASNRNRVDEQFF
v_gene: TRBV7-9
d_gene: .
j_gene: TRBJ2-1
abundance: .

CDR3nt: TGTGCCAGCCAAACCCCCGGGACTAGCATCTACAATGAGCAGTTCTTC
CDR3aa: CASQTPGTSIYNEQFF
v_gene: TRBV28
d_gene: TRBD2
j_gene: TRBJ2-1
abundance: .

CDR3nt: TGTGCCAGCAGCGGATCGGGGGGCTACACCTTC
CDR3aa: CASSGSGGYTF
v_gene: TRBV5-4
d_gene: .
j_gene: TRBJ1-2
abundance: .

CDR3nt: TGTGCCAGCAGTGACTCCCCCGGCGGGGCCAGCACAGATACGCAGTATTTT
CDR3aa: CASSDSPGGASTDTQYF
v_gene: TRBV6-4
d_gene: .
j_gene: TRBJ2-3
abundance: .

CDR3nt: TGTGCCAGTAGCCCCCCCGGACAGTACAATGAGCAGTTCTTC
CDR3aa: CASSPPGQYNEQFF
v_gene: TRBV19
d_gene: .
j_gene: TRBJ2-1
abundance: .

CDR3nt: TGTGCCAGCAGTCCTATGACAGGATCGTCCTACGAGCAGTACTTC
CDR3aa: CASSPMTGSSYEQYF
v_gene: TRBV28
d_gene: .
j_gene: TRBJ2-7
abundance: .

CDR3nt: TGTGCCAGCAGCCAACGAGGTAGCAATCAGCCCCAGCATTTT
CDR3aa: CASSQRGSNQPQHF
v_gene: TRBV7-2
d_gene: .
j_gene: TRBJ1-5
abundance: .

CDR3nt: TGTGCCAGCATTAGCCTGAAGGTGAAAGGCTACACCTTC
CDR3aa: CASISLKVKGYTF
v_gene: TRBV2
d_gene: .
j_gene: TRBJ1-2
abundance: .

CDR3nt: TGTGCCAGCAGCTTTTGGGGGTCTAATGAAAAACTGTTTTTT
CDR3aa: CASSFWGSNEKLFF
v_gene: TRBV7-2
d_gene: .
j_gene: TRBJ1-4
abundance: .

CDR3nt: TGCGCCAGCAGCCATGTCGAGAGGGGGCGACAGGAGACCCAGTACTTC
CDR3aa: CASSHVERGRQETQYF
v_gene: TRBV4-1
d_gene: TRBD1
j_gene: TRBJ2-5
abundance: .

CDR3nt: TGTGCCAGCAGCCCGGACAGGGAGGAGACCCAGTACTTC
CDR3aa: CASSPDREETQYF
v_gene: TRBV5-4
d_gene: TRBD1
j_gene: TRBJ2-5
abundance: .

CDR3nt: TGTGCCAGCAGCCAAGGGTACGGGGCTCGCGGCGATGGCTACACCTTC
CDR3aa: CASSQGYGARGDGYTF
v_gene: TRBV11-2
d_gene: .
j_gene: TRBJ1-2
abundance: .